These 6 T cell receptor beta chains were all obtained from the same sample, sequenced in a study of blood T cell repertoires in COVID-19. Only in-frame clones appear in the TCRdb table, and some are missing; sequencing was by immunoSEQ multiplex PCR. The data contain roughly 150,000 clones, about 85% of them singletons. Source material: PBMCs or T cells enriched from blood (not recorded which). These receptor sequences come from a woman aged 45-65 years who had recovered from COVID-19.

The chain carries TRBV7-2 and TRBJ1-5; D possibly corresponds to TRBD1 (6 bases). Trimming stripped 5 bases from V and 6 bases from J, with 20 bases between. CDR1 and CDR2 from the germline V gene are SGHTA and FQGNSA. The CDR3 has 16 amino acids. CDR3 nucleotide sequence: TGTGCCAGCAGCCAATCGGGGGGCGAGTTCCGTCAGCCCCAGCATTTT. It is translated as CASSQSGGEFRQPQHF. Full variable domain (remainder filled in from reference TRBV7-2 and TRBJ1-5): GAGVSQSPSNKVTEKGKDVELRCDPISGHTALYWYRQSLGQGLEFLIYFQGNSAPDKSGLPSDRFSAERTGGSVSTLTIQRTQQEDSAVYLCASSQSGGEFRQPQHFGDGTRLSIL.

This chain connects TRBV12-3 or TRBV12-4 to TRBJ1-2; D is uncertain. This CDR3 has 12 residues. V was pared by 3 bases and J by 6 bases, with 8 bases between. The CDR3: CASSLAPHGYTF. CDR3 sequence (DNA): TGTGCCAGCAGTTTGGCACCACATGGCTACACCTTC.

The chain has TRBV20-1 and TRBJ2-7; no clear D. This CDR3 is built from 11 residues. Germline V gene sequence: CDR1 DFQATT, CDR2 SNEGSKA (reference sequence). V lost 6 bases, J lost 0 bases, and 6 bases lay in between. In DNA form, the CDR3 reads TGCAGTGCGATAGACTCCTACGAGCAGTACTTC. It translates to CSAIDSYEQYF.

This chain joins TRBV6-2 or TRBV6-3 and TRBJ2-2, with 7 bases aligning to TRBD2. The V gene's germline CDR1 is MNHEY and CDR2 SVGEGT. The trim removed 4 bases at V and 6 bases at J, leaving 14 bases unmatched. The CDR3 spans 17 residues. The CDR3, as DNA: TGTGCCAGCAGTTGGCCCTTGGGCGGGGGAGGCGCCGGGGAGCTGTTTTTT. Its protein is CASSWPLGGGGAGELFF.

The chain recombines TRBV28 with TRBJ2-5; tentatively, D is TRBD2 (5 bases). The CDR3 is 15 residues long. CDR1 is MDHEN and CDR2 is SYDVKM in the germline V gene. Trimming shortened V by 1 base and J by 3 bases, and 12 bases separated the two germline ends. In DNA form, the CDR3 reads TGTGCCAGCAGTTTATACGGAGCGGAGAAAGAGACCCAGTACTTC. Translation gives CASSLYGAEKETQYF.

The V and J genes are TRBV19 and TRBJ1-6, with D hard to call. Germline V gives CDR1 LNHDA, CDR2 SQIVND (reference sequence). The CDR3 contains 13 residues. Trimming removed 3 bases at V and 6 bases at J, with 6 bases between. This CDR3 reads CASSIPGNSPLHF. The CDR3 DNA follows: TGTGCCAGTAGTATTCCGGGTAATTCACCCCTCCACTTT. Full variable domain (missing parts from reference TRBV19 and TRBJ1-6): DGGITQSPKYLFRKEGQNVTLSCEQNLNHDAMYWYRQDPGQGLRLIYYSQIVNDFQKGDIAEGYSVSREKKESFPLTVTSAQKNPTAFYLCASSIPGNSPLHFGNGTRLTVT.